The rows below give T cell receptor beta chains drawn from one sample of a study of Tregs in tolerant kidney transplant recipients. The method was immunoSEQ multiplex PCR; TCRdb's version includes in-frame clones alone and lacks a portion of them. This sample has some 66,000 clones, with about nine tenths found just once. The specimen comprised CD8+ T cells from blood, sampled before the transplant. Every receptor here comes from a human donor who received a combined kidney and bone marrow transplant. Each CDR3 is given with its conserved first and last residue. D genes are given only for firm matches. Clone size is not always given. Where it is, it says once, few, many or a class for expanded clones.

>once|.|13|TRBJ2-5|TRBV10-3
TGTGCCATCAGTGAAGGGAGCCAAGAGACCCAGTACTTC
CAISEGSQETQYF
>.|TRBD2|15|TRBJ2-2|TRBV7-8
TGTGCCAGCAGCTTAGCGGGGGGGTCGGCCGGGGAGCTGTTTTTT
CASSLAGGSAGELFF
>.|TRBD2|17|TRBJ2-5|TRBV7-9
TGTGCCAGCAGCCCGAGTGGACTAGCGGGGGGAGGTGAGACCCAGTACTTC
CASSPSGLAGGGETQYF
>medium-sized|.|14|TRBJ2-1|TRBV19
TGTGCCAGTAGTATAGGACTAGCCTACAATGAGCAGTTCTTC
CASSIGLAYNEQFF
>few|TRBD1|13|TRBJ2-7|TRBV27
TGTGCCAGCAGTTGGACAGGGGCTTACGAGCAGTACTTC
CASSWTGAYEQYF
>.|.|14|TRBJ2-1|TRBV6-5
TGTGCCAGCAGTTACTCGGGCAGCCCCAATGAGCAGTTCTTC
CASSYSGSPNEQFF
>.|.|14|TRBJ2-3|TRBV4-1
TGCGCCAGCAGCTTAGGGGCTAGCACAGATACGCAGTATTTT
CASSLGASTDTQYF
>.|.|15|TRBJ2-7|TRBV11-3
TGTGCCAGCAGCTTAGGCCCGGACAGTTCCTACGAGCAGTACTTC
CASSLGPDSSYEQYF
>.|.|12|TRBJ2-5|TRBV7-6
TGTGCCAGCAGCTCAACCGGGACTCCCCAGTACTTC
CASSSTGTPQYF
>once|.|13|TRBJ1-2|TRBV9
TGTGCCAGCAGCGTAGACTCTAACTATGGCTACACCTTC
CASSVDSNYGYTF
>.|TRBD2|15|TRBJ2-3|TRBV7-3
TGTGCCAGCAGTCCTAGCGGGGGGGTCGCAGATACGCAGTATTTT
CASSPSGGVADTQYF
>few|.|15|TRBJ1-3|TRBV28
TGTGCCAGCAGTTTATTGTCCCATTCTGGAAACACCATATATTTT
CASSLLSHSGNTIYF
>.|TRBD2|16|TRBJ2-5|TRBV4-3
TGCGCCAGCAGCCAAGAAGGTCCGGGGGGCCAAGAGACCCAGTACTTC
CASSQEGPGGQETQYF
>.|.|15|TRBJ1-1|TRBV11-2
TGTGCCAGCAGCCCACTAGGACAGCGGAACACTGAAGCTTTCTTT
CASSPLGQRNTEAFF